This TCR beta chain is from a study of tumor and adjacent non-tumor tissue in lung cancer. Study-level background: Patients were aged about 31 to 76, roughly 9 men and 5 women, stage I to III. Study-wide results and limits: Top 100 clones took a larger repertoire share in normal lung. Significantly higher TCR diversity was found in tumor than normal lung.

On this clonotype itself: Antigen: not known.

A modified ARM-PCR protocol with three rounds of nested PCR amplified TCRbeta. Each CDR3 protein is one row after TCRdb ran MiXCR on the multiplex PCR reads. This table has under 45,000 distinct CDR3 sequences, around three fifths appearing once. RNA was extracted from bulk tissue without any cell sorting. The normal lung tissue was taken more than 3 cm from the tumor edge. Chemotherapy-naive patients with new lung cancer underwent thoracic surgery in China, August–November 2014. Trimming took off 10 bases at V and 6 bases at J, with 22 bases between the two ends. This CDR3 contains 16 residues. The germline V gene encodes CDR1 MNHEY and CDR2 SVGAGI.

The sequence was obtained from a man aged 45-65 years with non-small cell lung cancer. The sample taken for sequencing was distant non-tumor lung tissue. The V and J genes are TRBV6-5 and TRBJ1-6, with a possible D match to TRBD1 (5 bases). The CDR3 reads CAIGYSLGGGNSPLHF. The CDR3 DNA is TGTGCCATCGGTTACTCGCTCGGCGGGGGTAATTCACCCCTCCACTTT.